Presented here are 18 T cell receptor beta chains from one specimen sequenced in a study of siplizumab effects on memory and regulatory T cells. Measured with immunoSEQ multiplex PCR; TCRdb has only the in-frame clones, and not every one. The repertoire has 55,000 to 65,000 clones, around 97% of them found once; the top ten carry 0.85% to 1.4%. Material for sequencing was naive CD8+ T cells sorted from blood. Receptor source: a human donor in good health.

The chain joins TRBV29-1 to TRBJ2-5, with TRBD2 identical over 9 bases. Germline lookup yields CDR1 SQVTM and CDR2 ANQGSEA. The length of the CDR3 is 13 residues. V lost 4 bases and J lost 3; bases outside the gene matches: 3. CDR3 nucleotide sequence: TGCAGCGTTGGACTAGCGGTTGAAGAGACCCAGTACTTC. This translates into CSVGLAVEETQYF.

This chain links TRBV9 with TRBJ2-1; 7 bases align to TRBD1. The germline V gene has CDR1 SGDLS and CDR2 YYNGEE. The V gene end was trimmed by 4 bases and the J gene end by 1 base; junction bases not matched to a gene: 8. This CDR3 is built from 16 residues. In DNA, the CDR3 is TGTGCCAGCAGCTCGCAACAGGGGTTGTCCTACAATGAGCAGTTCTTC. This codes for CASSSQQGLSYNEQFF.

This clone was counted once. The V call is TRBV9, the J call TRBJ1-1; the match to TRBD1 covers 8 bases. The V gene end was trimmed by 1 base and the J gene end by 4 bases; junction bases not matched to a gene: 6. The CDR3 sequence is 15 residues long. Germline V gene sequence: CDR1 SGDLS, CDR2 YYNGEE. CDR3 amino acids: CASSVHPTGATEAFF. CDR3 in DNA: TGTGCCAGCAGCGTACACCCGACAGGGGCCACTGAAGCTTTCTTT. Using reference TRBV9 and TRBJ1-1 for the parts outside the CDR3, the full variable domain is DSGVTQTPKHLITATGQRVTLRCSPRSGDLSVYWYQQSLDQGLQFLIQYYNGEERAKGNILERFSAQQFPDLHSELNLSSLELGDSALYFCASSVHPTGATEAFFGQGTRLTVV.

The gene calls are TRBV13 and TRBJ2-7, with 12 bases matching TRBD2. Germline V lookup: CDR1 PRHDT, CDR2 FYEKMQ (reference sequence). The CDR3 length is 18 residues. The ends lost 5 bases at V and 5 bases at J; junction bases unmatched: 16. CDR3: CASSVLGFKTSGGHEQYF. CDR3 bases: TGTGCCAGCAGCGTACTAGGGTTTAAGACTAGCGGGGGCCACGAGCAGTACTTC.

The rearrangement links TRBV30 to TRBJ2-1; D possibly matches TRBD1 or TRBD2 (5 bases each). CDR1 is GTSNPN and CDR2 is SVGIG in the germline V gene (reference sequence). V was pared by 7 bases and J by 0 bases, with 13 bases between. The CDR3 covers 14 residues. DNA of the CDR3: TGTGCCTCCTATGGGGGTAGCTCCTACAATGAGCAGTTCTTC. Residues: CASYGGSSYNEQFF. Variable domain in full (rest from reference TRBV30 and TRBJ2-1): SQTIHQWPATLVQPVGSPLSLECTVEGTSNPNLYWYRQAAGRGLQLLFYSVGIGQISSEVPQNLSASRPQDRQFILSSKKLLLSDSGFYLCASYGGSSYNEQFFGPGTRLTVL.

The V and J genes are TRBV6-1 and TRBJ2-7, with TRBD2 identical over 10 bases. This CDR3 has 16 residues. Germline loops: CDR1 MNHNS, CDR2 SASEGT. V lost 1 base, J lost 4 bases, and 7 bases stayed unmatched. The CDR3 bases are TGTGCCAGCAGTGAAGGTTTAGCGGGAGGAGTTTACGAGCAGTACTTC. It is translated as CASSEGLAGGVYEQYF.

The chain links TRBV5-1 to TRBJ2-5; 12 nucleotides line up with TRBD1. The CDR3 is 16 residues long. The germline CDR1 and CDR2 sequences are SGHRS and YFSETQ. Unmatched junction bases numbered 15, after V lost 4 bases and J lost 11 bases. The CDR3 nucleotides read TGCGCCAGCAGCCATTCCCCGGGACAGGGGGCTTTGGAGCAGTACTTC. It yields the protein CASSHSPGQGALEQYF.

In DNA form, the CDR3 reads TGTGCCAGCAGACCGAGAACCACCGGGACTAGCGGCTCCTACGAGCAGTACTTC. It specifies CASRPRTTGTSGSYEQYF. The chain couples TRBV11-3 to TRBJ2-7, with 11 bases fitting TRBD2. This CDR3 has 18 residues. Germline V lookup: CDR1 SGHNT, CDR2 YENEEA. The ends lost 6 bases at V and 0 bases at J; junction bases unmatched: 13.

The CDR3 DNA follows: TGTGCCAGCAGTTACTCGATAGGTCACAACTATGGCTACACCTTC. Amino acid sequence: CASSYSIGHNYGYTF. This rearrangement joins TRBV6-5 to TRBJ1-2, with D uncertain. Trimming stripped 0 bases from V and 2 bases from J, with 10 bases between. Per germline, CDR1 MNHEY and CDR2 SVGAGI. The length of the CDR3 is 15 residues.

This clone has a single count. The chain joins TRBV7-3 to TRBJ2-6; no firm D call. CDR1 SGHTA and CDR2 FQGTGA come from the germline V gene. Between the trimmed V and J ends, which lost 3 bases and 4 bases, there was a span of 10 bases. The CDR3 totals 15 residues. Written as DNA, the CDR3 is TGTGCCAGCAGCTTGGCTGGGTACGGGGCCAACGTCCTGACTTTC. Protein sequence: CASSLAGYGANVLTF. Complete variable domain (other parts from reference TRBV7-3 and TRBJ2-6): GAGVSQTPSNKVTEKGKYVELRCDPISGHTALYWYRQSLGQGPEFLIYFQGTGAADDSGLPNDRFFAVRPEGSVSTLKIQRTERGDSAVYLCASSLAGYGANVLTFGAGSRLTVL.

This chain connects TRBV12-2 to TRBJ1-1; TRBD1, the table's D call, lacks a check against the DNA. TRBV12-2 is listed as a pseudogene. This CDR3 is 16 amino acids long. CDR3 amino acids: CASRLGQISCGTEAFF. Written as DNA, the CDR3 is TGTGCAAGTCGCTTGGGACAGATTTCCTGTGGCACTGAAGCTTTCTTT.

The CDR3 here is CAWSGQPGTIYNEQFF. The CDR3 nucleotides read TGTGCCTGGAGTGGCCAACCCGGGACTATTTACAATGAGCAGTTCTTC. The genes are TRBV30 and TRBJ2-1; 7 nucleotides align to TRBD2. The germline CDR1 and CDR2 sequences are GTSNPN and SVGIG (reference sequence). The CDR3 length is 16 residues. V was clipped by 1 base and J by 4 bases; unmatched bases: 10.

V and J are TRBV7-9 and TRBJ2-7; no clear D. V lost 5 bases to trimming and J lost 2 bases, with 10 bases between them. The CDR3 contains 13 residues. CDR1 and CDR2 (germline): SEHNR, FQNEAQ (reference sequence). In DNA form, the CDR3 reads TGTGCCAGCAGCATAACAGCAGCCTACGAGCAGTACTTC. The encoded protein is CASSITAAYEQYF. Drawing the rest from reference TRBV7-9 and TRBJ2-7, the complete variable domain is DTGVSQNPRHKITKRGQNVTFRCDPISEHNRLYWYRQTLGQGPEFLTYFQNEAQLEKSRLLSDRFSAERPKGSFSTLEIQRTEQGDSAMYLCASSITAAYEQYFGPGTRLTVT.

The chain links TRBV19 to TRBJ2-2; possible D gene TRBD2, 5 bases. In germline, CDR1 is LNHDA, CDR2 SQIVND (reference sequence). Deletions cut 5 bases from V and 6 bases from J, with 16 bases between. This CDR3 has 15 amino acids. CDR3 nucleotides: TGTGCCAGTAGTCCCCTCGGAGGATCTCCCGGGGAGCTGTTTTTT. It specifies CASSPLGGSPGELFF.

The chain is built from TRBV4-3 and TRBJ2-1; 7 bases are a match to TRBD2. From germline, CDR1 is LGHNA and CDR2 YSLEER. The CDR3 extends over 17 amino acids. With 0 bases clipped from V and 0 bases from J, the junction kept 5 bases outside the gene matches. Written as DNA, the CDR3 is TGCGCCAGCAGCCAAGATCAAGCGGGAAGCTCCTACAATGAGCAGTTCTTC. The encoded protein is CASSQDQAGSSYNEQFF.

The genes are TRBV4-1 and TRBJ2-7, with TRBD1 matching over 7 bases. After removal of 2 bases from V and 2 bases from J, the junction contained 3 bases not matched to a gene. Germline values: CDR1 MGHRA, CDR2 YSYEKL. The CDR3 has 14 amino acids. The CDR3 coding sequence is TGCGCCAGCAGCCAATTGGGACAGACCTACGAGCAGTACTTC. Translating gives CASSQLGQTYEQYF.

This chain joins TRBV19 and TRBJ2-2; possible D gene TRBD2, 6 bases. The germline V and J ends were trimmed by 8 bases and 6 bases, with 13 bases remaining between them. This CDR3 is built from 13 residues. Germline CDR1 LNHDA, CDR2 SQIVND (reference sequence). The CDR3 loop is CASSDSGSGELFF. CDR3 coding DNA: TGTGCCAGTTCCGACAGCGGGTCCGGGGAGCTGTTTTTT.

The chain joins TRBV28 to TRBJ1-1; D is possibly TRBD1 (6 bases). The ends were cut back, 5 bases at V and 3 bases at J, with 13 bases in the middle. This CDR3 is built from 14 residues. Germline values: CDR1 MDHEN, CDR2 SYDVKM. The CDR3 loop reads CASSRTGGHTEAFF. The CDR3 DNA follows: TGTGCCAGCAGTCGGACGGGGGGCCACACTGAAGCTTTCTTT. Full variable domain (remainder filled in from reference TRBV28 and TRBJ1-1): DVKVTQSSRYLVKRTGEKVFLECVQDMDHENMFWYRQDPGLGLRLIYFSYDVKMKEKGDIPEGYSVSREKKERFSLILESASTNQTSMYLCASSRTGGHTEAFFGQGTRLTVV.